This TCR beta chain was sequenced for a study of T-cell memory formation after mild COVID-19. Study conclusions and caveats: Pre-infection memory carried some responding clones, suggesting that cross-reactive memory joined.

Per the germline V gene, CDR1 is SGHVS and CDR2 is FQNEAQ. V lost 6 bases and J 0 bases, leaving 14 bases between the germline ends. The CDR3 is 15 residues long. The 5'RACE method, run with constant-segment primers, produced TCR alpha and TCR beta cDNA libraries (carrying sample barcodes and UMIs). TCRdb ran MiXCR on the 5' RACE reads and lists one entry per CDR3 protein. This sample has fewer than 700,000 distinct CDR3 sequences, with 18% found just once. This clonotype was detected a few times. The target antigen is unknown. The source is an adult woman who had mild COVID-19 (a few samples of this study predate the infection). Cell type and time point are not known. J is TRBJ1-1 and V is TRBV7-8; D is possibly TRBD1 (6 bases). Sequenced sample: PBMCs or a T cell subset sorted from them (not recorded which). The CDR3 nucleotides are TGTGCCAGCAGGTTGAGCGGGGGCTTGAACACTGAAGCTTTCTTT. Protein product: CASRLSGGLNTEAFF.